A single count supports the clone carrying this TCR beta chain. The antigen remains undetermined. Every sequencing run produced over 160 million TCR-beta sequences that came from 15-18 subjects. TCRdb used MiXCR to reprocess the 5' RACE reads, holding one entry per CDR3 protein. The data show about 44,000 distinct CDR3 sequences, 20% to 25% seen once. The sample belongs to a study of neurological immune-mediated disorders. Study results and caveats: Patients with HTLV-1-associated myelopathy showed the most TCR clonal expansion. Those with multiple sclerosis showed the least, falling below healthy controls. Expanded clones shared no identical CDR3 amino acid sequences across subjects, which suggested private TCR-beta repertoires in all groups.

Germline assignment: CDR1 SGHRS and CDR2 YFSETQ. J gave up 4 bases and V 4 bases, and 6 bases lay outside the gene matches. The CDR3 runs to 16 residues. Time point defined: technical triplicate 3. For the unsorted libraries, 2 million PBMCs stored at -80 C served as input. The sequence was obtained from a man in his 60s with HTLV-1-associated myelopathy (HAM/TSP). The chain links TRBV5-1 to TRBJ2-2; 11 nucleotides line up with TRBD2. The source material was PBMCs. The CDR3 region has the DNA TGCGCCAGCAGCCTTCCTAGCGGGAGGAGCACCGGGGAGCTGTTTTTT. It is translated as CASSLPSGRSTGELFF. The whole variable domain, remainder taken from reference TRBV5-1 and TRBJ2-2, is KAGVTQTPRYLIKTRGQQVTLSCSPISGHRSVSWYQQTPGQGLQFLFEYFSETQRNKGNFPGRFSGRQFSNSRSEMNVSTLELGDSALYLCASSLPSGRSTGELFFGEGSRLTVL.